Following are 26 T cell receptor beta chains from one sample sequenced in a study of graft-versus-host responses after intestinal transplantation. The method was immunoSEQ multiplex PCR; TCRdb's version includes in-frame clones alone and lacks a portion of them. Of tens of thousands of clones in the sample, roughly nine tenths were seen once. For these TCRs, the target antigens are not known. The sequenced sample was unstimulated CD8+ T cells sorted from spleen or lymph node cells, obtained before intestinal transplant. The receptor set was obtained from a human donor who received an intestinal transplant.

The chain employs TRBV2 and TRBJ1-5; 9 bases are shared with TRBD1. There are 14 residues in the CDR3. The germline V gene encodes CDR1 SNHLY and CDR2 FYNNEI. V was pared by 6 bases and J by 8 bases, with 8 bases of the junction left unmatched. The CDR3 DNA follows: TGTGCCAGCAGGGGGGACAGGGAGGTTGAGCCCCAGCATTTT. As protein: CASRGDREVEPQHF.

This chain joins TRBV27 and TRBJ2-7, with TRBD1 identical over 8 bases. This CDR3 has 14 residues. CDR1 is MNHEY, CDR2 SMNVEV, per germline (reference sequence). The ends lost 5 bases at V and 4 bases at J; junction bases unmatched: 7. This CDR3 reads CASSPRQGLYEQYF. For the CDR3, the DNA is TGTGCCAGCAGTCCACGACAGGGGCTATACGAGCAGTACTTC.

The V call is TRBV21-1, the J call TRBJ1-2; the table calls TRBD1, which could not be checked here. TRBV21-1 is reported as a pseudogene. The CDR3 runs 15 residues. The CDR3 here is CASSKVSSGVCGYTF. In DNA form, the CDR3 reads TGCGCCAGCAGCAAAGTTTCCTCAGGGGTATGTGGCTACACCTTC.

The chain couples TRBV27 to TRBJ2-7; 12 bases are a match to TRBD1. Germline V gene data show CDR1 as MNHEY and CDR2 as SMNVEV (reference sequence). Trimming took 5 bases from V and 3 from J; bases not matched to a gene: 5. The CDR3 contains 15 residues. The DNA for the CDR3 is TGTGCCAGCAGTCTCGGGACAGGGGGCGGCTACGAGCAGTACTTC. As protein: CASSLGTGGGYEQYF.

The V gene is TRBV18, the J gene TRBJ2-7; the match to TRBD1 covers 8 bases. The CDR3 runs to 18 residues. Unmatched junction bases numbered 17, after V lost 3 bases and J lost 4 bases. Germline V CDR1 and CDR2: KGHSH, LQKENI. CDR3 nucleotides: TGTGCCAGCTCACCGATCCCGAACCGGGACAGGATGGTGTACGAGCAGTACTTC. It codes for CASSPIPNRDRMVYEQYF. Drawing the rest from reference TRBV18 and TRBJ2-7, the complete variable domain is NAGVMQNPRHLVRRRGQEARLRCSPMKGHSHVYWYRQLPEEGLKFMVYLQKENIIDESGMPKERFSAEFPKEGPSILRIQQVVRGDSAAYFCASSPIPNRDRMVYEQYFGPGTRLTVT.

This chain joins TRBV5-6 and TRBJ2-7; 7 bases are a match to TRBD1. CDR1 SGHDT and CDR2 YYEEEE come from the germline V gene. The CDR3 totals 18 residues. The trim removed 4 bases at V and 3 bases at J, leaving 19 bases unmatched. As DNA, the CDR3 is TGTGCCAGCAGCCTTACCAAGAAGACAGGGTTTCCAGGCTACGAGCAGTACTTC. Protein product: CASSLTKKTGFPGYEQYF.

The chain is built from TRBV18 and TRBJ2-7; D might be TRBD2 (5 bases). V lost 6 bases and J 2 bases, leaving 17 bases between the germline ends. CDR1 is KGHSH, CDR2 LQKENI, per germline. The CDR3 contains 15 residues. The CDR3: CASSAEQRTTYEQYF. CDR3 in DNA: TGTGCCAGCTCGGCAGAACAGCGGACGACCTACGAGCAGTACTTC.

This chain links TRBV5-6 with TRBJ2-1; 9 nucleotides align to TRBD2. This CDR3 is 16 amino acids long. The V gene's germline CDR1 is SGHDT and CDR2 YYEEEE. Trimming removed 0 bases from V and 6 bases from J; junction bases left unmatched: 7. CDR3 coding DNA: TGTGCCAGCAGCTTGGGAACCAGCGGGGGGACCAATGAGCAGTTCTTC. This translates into CASSLGTSGGTNEQFF.

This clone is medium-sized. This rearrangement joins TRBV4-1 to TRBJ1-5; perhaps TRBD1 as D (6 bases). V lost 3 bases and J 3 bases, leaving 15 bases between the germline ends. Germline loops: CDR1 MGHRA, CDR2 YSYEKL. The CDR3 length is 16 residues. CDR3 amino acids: CASSQEPGQINQPQHF. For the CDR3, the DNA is TGCGCCAGCAGCCAGGAGCCGGGACAAATCAATCAGCCCCAGCATTTT.

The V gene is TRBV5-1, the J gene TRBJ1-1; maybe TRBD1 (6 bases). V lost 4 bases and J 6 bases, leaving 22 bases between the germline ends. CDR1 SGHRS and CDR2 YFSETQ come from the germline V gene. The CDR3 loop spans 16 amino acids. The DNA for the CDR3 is TGCGCCAGCAGCAGGATAGACAGGAATTTTAGGGCTGAAGCTTTCTTT. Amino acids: CASSRIDRNFRAEAFF.

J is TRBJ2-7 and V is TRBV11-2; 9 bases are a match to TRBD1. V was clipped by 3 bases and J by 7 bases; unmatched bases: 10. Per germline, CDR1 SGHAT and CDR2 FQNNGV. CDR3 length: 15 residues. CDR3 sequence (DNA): TGTGCCAGCAGCTTCTGGTCACAGGGGGCGCGAGAGCAGTACTTC. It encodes CASSFWSQGAREQYF. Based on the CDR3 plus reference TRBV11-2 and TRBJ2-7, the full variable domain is EAGVAQSPRYKIIEKRQSVAFWCNPISGHATLYWYQQILGQGPKLLIQFQNNGVVDDSQLPKDRFSAERLKGVDSTLKIQPAKLEDSAVYLCASSFWSQGAREQYFGPGTRLTVT.

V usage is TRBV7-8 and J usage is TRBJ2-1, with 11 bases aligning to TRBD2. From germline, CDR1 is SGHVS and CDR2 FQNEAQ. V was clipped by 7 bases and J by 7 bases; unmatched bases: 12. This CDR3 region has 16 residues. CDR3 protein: CASTKVAGGPENEQFF. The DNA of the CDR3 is TGTGCCAGCACCAAAGTAGCGGGAGGGCCTGAGAATGAGCAGTTCTTC.

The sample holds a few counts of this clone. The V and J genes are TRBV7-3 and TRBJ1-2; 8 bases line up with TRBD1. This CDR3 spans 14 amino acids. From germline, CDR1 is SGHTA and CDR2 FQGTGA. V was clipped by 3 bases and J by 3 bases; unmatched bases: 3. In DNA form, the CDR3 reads TGTGCCAGCAGCTTTTCAGGGGGCGACTATGGCTACACCTTC. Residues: CASSFSGGDYGYTF.

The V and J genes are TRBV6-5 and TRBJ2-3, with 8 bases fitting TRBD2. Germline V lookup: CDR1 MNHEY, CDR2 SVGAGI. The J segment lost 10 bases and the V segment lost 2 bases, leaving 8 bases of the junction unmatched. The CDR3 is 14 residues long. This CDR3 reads CASSYRTSGAPQYF. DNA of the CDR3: TGTGCCAGCAGTTACCGTACTAGCGGCGCTCCGCAGTATTTT.

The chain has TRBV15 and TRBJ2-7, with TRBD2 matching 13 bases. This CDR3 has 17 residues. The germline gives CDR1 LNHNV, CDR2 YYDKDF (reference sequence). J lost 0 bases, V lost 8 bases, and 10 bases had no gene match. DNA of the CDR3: TGTGCCACCGGCCCTGGACTAGCGGGGGCGCACTCCTACGAGCAGTACTTC. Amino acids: CATGPGLAGAHSYEQYF.

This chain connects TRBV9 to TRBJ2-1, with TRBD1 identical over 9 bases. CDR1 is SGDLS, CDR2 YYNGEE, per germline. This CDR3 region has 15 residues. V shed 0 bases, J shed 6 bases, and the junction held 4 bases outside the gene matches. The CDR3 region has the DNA TGTGCCAGCAGCGTAGCGGGACAGGGAGGCAATGAGCAGTTCTTC. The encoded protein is CASSVAGQGGNEQFF.

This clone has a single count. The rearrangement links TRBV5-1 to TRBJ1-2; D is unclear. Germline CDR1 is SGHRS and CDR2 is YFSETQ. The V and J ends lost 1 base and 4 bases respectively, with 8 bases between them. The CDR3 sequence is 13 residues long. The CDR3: CASSLFAFYGYTF. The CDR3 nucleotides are TGCGCCAGCAGCTTGTTCGCGTTCTATGGCTACACCTTC.

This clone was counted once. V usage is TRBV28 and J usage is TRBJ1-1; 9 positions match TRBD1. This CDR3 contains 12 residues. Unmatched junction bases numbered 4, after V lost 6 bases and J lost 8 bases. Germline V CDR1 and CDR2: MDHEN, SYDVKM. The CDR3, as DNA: TGTGCCAGCAGATATACAGGGGGCGAAGCTTTCTTT. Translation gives CASRYTGGEAFF.

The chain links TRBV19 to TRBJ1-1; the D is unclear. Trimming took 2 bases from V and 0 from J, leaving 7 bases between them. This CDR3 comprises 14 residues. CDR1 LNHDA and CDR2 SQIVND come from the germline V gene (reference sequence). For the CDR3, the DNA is TGTGCCAGTAGTATAAACACCCTGAACACTGAAGCTTTCTTT. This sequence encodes CASSINTLNTEAFF.

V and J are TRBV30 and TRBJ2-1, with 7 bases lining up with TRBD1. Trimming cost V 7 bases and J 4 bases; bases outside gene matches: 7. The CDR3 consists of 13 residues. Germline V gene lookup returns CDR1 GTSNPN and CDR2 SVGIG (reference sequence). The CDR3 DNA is TGTGCCTCAACGGGGACAGCTTACAATGAGCAGTTCTTC. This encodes CASTGTAYNEQFF.

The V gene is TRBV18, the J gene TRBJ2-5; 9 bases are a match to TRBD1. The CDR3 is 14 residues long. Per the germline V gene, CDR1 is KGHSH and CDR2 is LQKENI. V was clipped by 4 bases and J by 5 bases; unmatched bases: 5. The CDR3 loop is CASSHPGQGETQYF. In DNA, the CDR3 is TGTGCCAGCTCACATCCGGGACAGGGTGAGACCCAGTACTTC.

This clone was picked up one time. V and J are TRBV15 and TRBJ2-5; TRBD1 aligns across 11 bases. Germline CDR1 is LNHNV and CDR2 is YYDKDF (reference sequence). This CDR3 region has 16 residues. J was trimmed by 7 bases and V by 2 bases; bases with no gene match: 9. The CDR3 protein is CATSRSGQGAMGTQYF. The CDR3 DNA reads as TGTGCCACCAGCAGAAGTGGACAGGGGGCAATGGGGACCCAGTACTTC.

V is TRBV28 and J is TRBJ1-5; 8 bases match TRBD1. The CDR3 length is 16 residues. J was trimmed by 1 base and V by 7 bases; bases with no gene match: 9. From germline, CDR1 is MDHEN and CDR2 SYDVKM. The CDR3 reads CASIRGRTGSNQPQHF. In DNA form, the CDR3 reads TGTGCCAGCATCCGAGGCCGGACAGGGAGCAATCAGCCCCAGCATTTT.

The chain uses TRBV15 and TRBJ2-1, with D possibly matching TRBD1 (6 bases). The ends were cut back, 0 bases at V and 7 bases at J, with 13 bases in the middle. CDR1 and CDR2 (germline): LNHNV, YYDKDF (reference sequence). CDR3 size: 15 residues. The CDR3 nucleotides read TGTGCCACCAGCAGAGAATGGGGGCCTGGGAATGAGCAGTTCTTC. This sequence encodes CATSREWGPGNEQFF. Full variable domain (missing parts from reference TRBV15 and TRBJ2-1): DAMVIQNPRYQVTQFGKPVTLSCSQTLNHNVMYWYQQKSSQAPKLLFHYYDKDFNNEADTPDNFQSRRPNTSFCFLDIRSPGLGDTAMYLCATSREWGPGNEQFFGPGTRLTVL.

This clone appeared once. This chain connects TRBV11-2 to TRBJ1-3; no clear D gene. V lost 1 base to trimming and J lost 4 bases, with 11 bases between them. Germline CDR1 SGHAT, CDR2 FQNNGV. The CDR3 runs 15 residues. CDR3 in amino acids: CASSLGGGRGNTIYF. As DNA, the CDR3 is TGTGCCAGCAGCTTAGGCGGTGGTCGAGGAAACACCATATATTTT.

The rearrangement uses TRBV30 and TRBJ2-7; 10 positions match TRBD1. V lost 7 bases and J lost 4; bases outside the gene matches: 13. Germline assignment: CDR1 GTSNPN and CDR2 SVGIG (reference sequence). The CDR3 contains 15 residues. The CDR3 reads CALQEDRGRLYEQYF. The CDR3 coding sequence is TGTGCCTTACAAGAAGACAGGGGGCGGTTGTACGAGCAGTACTTC.